Each of the 25 T cell receptor beta chains below was sequenced from the same sample in a study of blood T cell repertoires in COVID-19. Libraries were prepared by immunoSEQ multiplex PCR; TCRdb keeps only in-frame clonotypes and omits some of them. The data contain approximately 230,000 clones, 70% to 90% of them singletons. What was sequenced was peripheral blood. These receptors originate from a man older than 75 with acute or convalescent COVID-19.

The chain recombines TRBV10-3 with TRBJ2-3, with 10 nucleotides matching TRBD2. The V segment lost 4 bases and the J segment 5 bases; nucleotides outside the gene matches: 6. Germline-derived CDR1 and CDR2 are ENHRY and SYGVKD. This CDR3 region has 15 residues. CDR3 protein: CAISAAGGPKDTQYF. CDR3 nucleotide sequence: TGTGCCATCAGTGCAGCGGGAGGGCCAAAAGATACGCAGTATTTT.

The chain joins TRBV10-1 to TRBJ2-4; 8 bases map to TRBD1. V lost 2 bases, J lost 1 base, and 7 bases stayed unmatched. The CDR3 runs to 17 residues. The germline gives CDR1 WNHNN, CDR2 SYGVQD (reference sequence). In DNA form, the CDR3 reads TGCGCCAGCAGTGAGCGACAGGGGCGTTTCGCCAAAAACATTCAGTACTTC. This translates into CASSERQGRFAKNIQYF.

J is TRBJ1-5 and V is TRBV24-1; no firm D call. Looked up from germline, CDR1 is KGHDR and CDR2 is SFDVKD. V was cut by 9 bases and J by 3 bases, with 23 bases left in between. The CDR3 is made up of 17 amino acids. The CDR3 region has the DNA TGTGCCACCCGCCCCCCCAGAGGGATATTAGTCAATCAGCCCCAGCATTTT. This sequence encodes CATRPPRGILVNQPQHF.

This clone was detected once. This chain connects TRBV7-2 to TRBJ1-1; the match to TRBD1 covers 9 bases. The germline V gene has CDR1 SGHTA and CDR2 FQGNSA. V was pared by 4 bases and J by 2 bases, with 5 bases of the junction left unmatched. The CDR3 totals 15 residues. The CDR3 loop is CASSSGTGINTEAFF. The DNA for the CDR3 is TGTGCCAGCAGCTCCGGGACAGGGATCAACACTGAAGCTTTCTTT. Filled out from reference TRBV7-2 and TRBJ1-1, the complete variable domain reads GAGVSQSPSNKVTEKGKDVELRCDPISGHTALYWYRQSLGQGLEFLIYFQGNSAPDKSGLPSDRFSAERTGGSVSTLTIQRTQQEDSAVYLCASSSGTGINTEAFFGQGTRLTVV.

The rearrangement joins TRBV13 to TRBJ1-1; D perhaps matches TRBD1 (6 bases). Trimming pared 0 bases from V and 1 base from J, leaving 9 bases between. Germline V gene lookup returns CDR1 PRHDT and CDR2 FYEKMQ (reference sequence). CDR3 length: 15 amino acids. The CDR3: CASSLGGGRNTEAFF. The CDR3 DNA sequence: TGTGCCAGCAGCTTAGGAGGGGGACGGAACACTGAAGCTTTCTTT.

V is TRBV2 and J is TRBJ1-2; TRBD1 matches 7 bases. The germline CDR1 and CDR2 sequences are SNHLY and FYNNEI. The CDR3 is 13 residues long. Trimming cost V 11 bases and J 5 bases; bases outside gene matches: 11. The CDR3 DNA reads as TGTGCCCTGAGAAGGGGGCCGGGGTATGGCTACACCTTC. Translating gives CALRRGPGYGYTF.

The rearrangement uses TRBV7-3 and TRBJ2-1, with TRBD2 as a possible D gene (6 bases). The CDR3 has 15 amino acids. The ends were cut back, 5 bases at V and 3 bases at J, with 14 bases in the middle. The germline V gene encodes CDR1 SGHTA and CDR2 FQGTGA. The CDR3 DNA reads TGTGCCAGCAGCCCCCGGGACTCGAACTACAATGAGCAGTTCTTC. Protein product: CASSPRDSNYNEQFF.

J is TRBJ2-1 and V is TRBV10-3, with 13 bases aligning to TRBD2. Germline assignment: CDR1 ENHRY and CDR2 SYGVKD. The CDR3 has 24 residues. V was clipped by 5 bases and J by 0 bases; unmatched bases: 25. The CDR3 loop is CAISWGTGTSGVTWIFSSYNEQFF. The CDR3 bases are TGTGCCATCAGTTGGGGCACGGGGACTAGCGGGGTTACGTGGATATTTAGCTCCTACAATGAGCAGTTCTTC.

V gene TRBV29-1 combines with J gene TRBJ2-7, with 7 bases that match TRBD1. CDR3 length: 14 residues. Germline CDR1 reads SQVTM; CDR2 reads ANQGSEA. After removal of 1 base from V and 1 base from J, the junction contained 4 bases not matched to a gene. CDR3 amino acids: CSVEAGTDSYEQYF. CDR3 DNA: TGCAGCGTTGAAGCCGGGACAGATTCCTACGAGCAGTACTTC.

The chain carries TRBV7-3 and TRBJ2-7; 9 nucleotides align to TRBD2. CDR3 length: 16 amino acids. The ends lost 0 bases at V and 2 bases at J; junction bases unmatched: 5. Germline V CDR1 and CDR2: SGHTA, FQGTGA. CDR3 sequence: CASSLTSLAGTYEQYF. DNA for the CDR3: TGTGCCAGCAGCTTAACCTCCCTAGCGGGAACCTACGAGCAGTACTTC.

The V gene is TRBV6-2 or TRBV6-3, the J gene TRBJ2-5; a possible D gene is TRBD2 (9 bases). Germline CDR1 reads MNHEY; CDR2 reads SVGEGT. The CDR3 loop spans 19 amino acids. V lost 2 bases, J lost 1 base, and 23 bases lay in between. CDR3 sequence (DNA): TGTGCCAGCAGTTACCCCAGGGGGCTAGCGGGATGGTCCCAAGAGACCCAGTACTTC. Its protein product is CASSYPRGLAGWSQETQYF.

The chain carries TRBV19 and TRBJ1-3, with unresolved D. Trimming shortened V by 7 bases and J by 3 bases, and 16 bases separated the two germline ends. CDR1 is LNHDA and CDR2 is SQIVND in the germline V gene (reference sequence). This CDR3 spans 15 amino acids. CDR3 in amino acids: CASKTGGRGGNTIYF. CDR3 DNA: TGTGCCAGTAAGACGGGCGGACGGGGTGGAAACACCATATATTTT.

V usage is TRBV7-8 and J usage is TRBJ1-6; no firm D call. The CDR3 spans 15 residues. Trimming shortened V by 1 base and J by 0 bases, and 4 bases separated the two germline ends. Germline lookup yields CDR1 SGHVS and CDR2 FQNEAQ. Here the CDR3 DNA reads TGTGCCAGCAGCTTAGTCGGCTCCTATAATTCACCCCTCCACTTT. This translates into CASSLVGSYNSPLHF.

The rearrangement links TRBV27 to TRBJ1-6, with D hard to call. The germline gives CDR1 MNHEY, CDR2 SMNVEV (reference sequence). V lost 5 bases, J lost 7 bases, and 15 bases lay in between. This CDR3 has 15 amino acids. As DNA, the CDR3 is TGTGCCAGCAGTCCCCCGGGTCGGAGGAATTCACCCCTCCACTTT. This translates into CASSPPGRRNSPLHF.

The chain combines TRBV3-1 (or the pseudogene TRBV3-2) with TRBJ2-7, with 8 bases that match TRBD1. CDR1 and CDR2 (germline): LGHDT, YNNKEL (reference sequence). V was pared by 4 bases and J by 3 bases, with 8 bases of the junction left unmatched. This CDR3 region has 15 residues. CDR3 region: CASSPPGQVGYEQYF. The CDR3 DNA reads as TGTGCCAGCAGCCCACCGGGACAGGTAGGCTACGAGCAGTACTTC.

In this sample, this clone turned up a few times. DNA of the CDR3: TGTGCCAGCAGGGCACAGGCGTCCACCGGGGAGCTGTTTTTT. Protein product: CASRAQASTGELFF. The chain couples TRBV2 to TRBJ2-2, with D possibly being TRBD1 (5 bases). The CDR3 length is 14 residues. V gave up 6 bases and J gave up 4 bases, with 12 bases separating them. The V gene's germline CDR1 is SNHLY and CDR2 FYNNEI.

The chain employs TRBV19 and TRBJ1-2; 10 bases match TRBD1. The V and J ends lost 5 bases and 4 bases, in that order; junction bases with no gene match: 7. This CDR3 has 15 residues. CDR1 and CDR2 (germline): LNHDA, SQIVND (reference sequence). CDR3 region: CASSVGQGISYGYTF. The CDR3 DNA is TGTGCCAGTAGTGTGGGACAGGGGATCAGCTATGGCTACACCTTC.

The table lists this clone with a count of one. The V gene is TRBV25-1, the J gene TRBJ2-3; 10 positions agree with TRBD2. Trimming at V came to 3 bases and at J to 4 bases, leaving 7 bases not matched to a gene. CDR1 and CDR2 from the germline V gene are MGHDK and SYGVNS. The CDR3 is made up of 16 amino acids. CDR3 region: CASSEPRGLAADTQYF. In DNA, the CDR3 is TGTGCCAGCAGTGAGCCCCGAGGACTAGCGGCAGATACGCAGTATTTT. The full variable domain, with the rest looked up from reference TRBV25-1 and TRBJ2-3, is EADIYQTPRYLVIGTGKKITLECSQTMGHDKMYWYQQDPGMELHLIHYSYGVNSTEKGDLSSESTVSRIRTEHFPLTLESARPSHTSQYLCASSEPRGLAADTQYFGPGTRLTVL.

This rearrangement joins TRBV7-2 to TRBJ1-5, with 7 bases identical to TRBD1. J lost 5 bases, V lost 5 bases, and 6 bases had no gene match. Germline lookup yields CDR1 SGHTA and CDR2 FQGNSA. CDR3 size: 14 residues. The CDR3 is CASSPTGVHQPQHF. The CDR3 nucleotides are TGTGCCAGCAGCCCTACAGGGGTCCATCAGCCCCAGCATTTT.

The chain combines TRBV28 with TRBJ1-1, with a tentative D call TRBD1 (5 bases). Per germline, CDR1 MDHEN and CDR2 SYDVKM. The CDR3 sequence is 12 residues long. The V end was cut by 5 bases, the J end by 8 bases, with 12 bases between. DNA of the CDR3: TGTGCCAGCAGTCCCCGAAGGGGAGAAGCTTTCTTT. Its translation is CASSPRRGEAFF.

V and J are TRBV7-3 and TRBJ2-1; D is unresolved. Trimming removed 5 bases from V and 10 bases from J, with 15 bases in between. The CDR3 is made up of 13 amino acids. Per the germline V gene, CDR1 is SGHTA and CDR2 is FQGTGA. The CDR3 protein is CASSPEPPREQFF. In nucleotides, the CDR3 is TGTGCCAGCAGCCCCGAGCCCCCTAGAGAGCAGTTCTTC.

CDR3 amino acids: CASSPTTGGPTGELFF. In nucleotides, the CDR3 is TGTGCCAGCAGCCCAACGACAGGGGGCCCCACCGGGGAGCTGTTTTTT. The chain combines TRBV7-6 with TRBJ2-2; 10 positions agree with TRBD1. This CDR3 contains 16 residues. The germline CDR1 and CDR2 sequences are SGHVS and FNYEAQ. V lost 5 bases, J lost 4 bases, and 7 bases stayed unmatched.

The chain employs TRBV4-1 and TRBJ2-5, with D perhaps matching TRBD1 (8 bases). CDR3 length: 15 residues. Trimming pared 4 bases from V and 5 bases from J, leaving 17 bases between. The germline CDR1 and CDR2 sequences are MGHRA and YSYEKL. CDR3 sequence (DNA): TGCGCCAGCAGCCGGCCTACAGGGGGGGCGGAGACCCAGTACTTC. As protein: CASSRPTGGAETQYF.

This chain joins TRBV7-8 and TRBJ1-6; unclear D gene. V was clipped by 2 bases and J by 10 bases, with 12 bases between them. Germline assignment: CDR1 SGHVS and CDR2 FQNEAQ. CDR3 size: 14 residues. As DNA, the CDR3 is TGTGCCAGCAGCTTAAGCCGAAGGGAGTCACCCCTCCACTTT. It encodes CASSLSRRESPLHF.

DNA of the CDR3: TGCGCCAGCAGTCAATCGACAGGGGGCTTGAACACTGAAGCTTTCTTT. Amino acid sequence: CASSQSTGGLNTEAFF. J is TRBJ1-1 and V is TRBV23-1; 10 nucleotides line up with TRBD1. TRBV23-1 is designated an ORF whose function remains uncertain. The CDR3 runs 16 residues. The V segment lost 0 bases and the J segment 0 bases; nucleotides outside the gene matches: 1.